This TCR beta chain was recorded in a study of early T cells in non-severe SARS-CoV-2 infection. The overall study: From unsorted whole blood, bulk RNA was sequenced, and the chains remained unpaired.

Findings and limits, study-wide: The study's VDJdb matching favored anti-spike CD8 responses and missed private and CD4 specificities.

The TCR library protocol attached unique molecular identifiers to the individual cDNA molecules. Using its own MiXCR run on the 5' RACE reads, TCRdb lists one record per CDR3 protein. The top ten hold 10% to 13% of the sample, which has around 58,000 distinct CDR3 sequences, around 8% seen once. This clonotype occurred many times. The target antigen is unknown. Trimming shortened V by 2 bases and J by 5 bases, and 12 bases separated the two germline ends. The CDR3 covers 14 residues. The germline CDR1 and CDR2 sequences are SGHTA and FQGNSA. This specimen consisted of whole blood, obtained at baseline. The V gene is TRBV7-2, the J gene TRBJ2-5, with unresolved D. This receptor was identified in an adult who was a healthcare worker with PCR-confirmed SARS-CoV-2 infection or an uninfected control (not recorded which). The DNA for the CDR3 is TGTGCCAGCAGCTTAAACGGCGCCAGGGAGACCCAGTACTTC. Its translation is CASSLNGARETQYF.